This T cell receptor beta chain was sequenced during a study of shared clonotypes between healthy human individuals. Whole-study results and caveats: An effect of sequencing depth on clonotype sharing among donors was expected. Of the naive CD4 clonotypes, around 4.8% were shared across a few donors.

Profiled with immunoSEQ multiplex PCR; TCRdb holds only in-frame clones, not every one. The table lists 2 million to 2.5 million clones, around 93% of them singletons. V lost 4 bases, J lost 2 bases, and 9 bases lay in between. CDR3 length: 13 residues. Germline V gene data show CDR1 as ENHRY and CDR2 as SYGVKD. As regards this clone: As yet, its antigen is unknown.

The source material was naive CD4+ T cells from PBMCs. Documented subset: CD45RA+ positively selected. V and J are TRBV10-3 and TRBJ2-7, with D uncertain. The TCR originated in a man aged 18 to 29 in good health. Some clones in this sample may be carry-over from other donors' samples. CDR3 region: CAISAVSTYEQYF. The CDR3 DNA reads TGTGCCATCAGTGCGGTCTCAACCTACGAGCAGTACTTC.